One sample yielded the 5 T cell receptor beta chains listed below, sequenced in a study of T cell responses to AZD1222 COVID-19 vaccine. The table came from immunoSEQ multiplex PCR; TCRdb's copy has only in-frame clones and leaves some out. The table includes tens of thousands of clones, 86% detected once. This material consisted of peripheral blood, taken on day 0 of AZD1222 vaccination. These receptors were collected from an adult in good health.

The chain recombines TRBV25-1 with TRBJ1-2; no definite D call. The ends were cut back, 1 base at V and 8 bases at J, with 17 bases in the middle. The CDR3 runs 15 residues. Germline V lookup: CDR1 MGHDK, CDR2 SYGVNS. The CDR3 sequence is CASSESEVFSRGYTF. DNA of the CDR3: TGTGCCAGCAGTGAATCGGAGGTTTTTTCGAGAGGCTACACCTTC.

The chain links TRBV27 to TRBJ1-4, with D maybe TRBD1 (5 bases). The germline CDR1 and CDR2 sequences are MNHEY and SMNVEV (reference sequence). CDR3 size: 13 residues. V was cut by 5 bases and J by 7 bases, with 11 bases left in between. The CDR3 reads CASSVWGGEKLFF. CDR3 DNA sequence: TGTGCCAGCAGTGTGTGGGGCGGTGAAAAACTGTTTTTT.

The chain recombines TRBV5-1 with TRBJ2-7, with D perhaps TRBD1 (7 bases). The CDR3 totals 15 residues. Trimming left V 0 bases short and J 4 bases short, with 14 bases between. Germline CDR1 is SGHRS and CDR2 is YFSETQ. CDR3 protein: CASSLVSSGGYEQYF. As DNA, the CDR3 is TGCGCCAGCAGCTTGGTCTCGTCAGGGGGGTACGAGCAGTACTTC.

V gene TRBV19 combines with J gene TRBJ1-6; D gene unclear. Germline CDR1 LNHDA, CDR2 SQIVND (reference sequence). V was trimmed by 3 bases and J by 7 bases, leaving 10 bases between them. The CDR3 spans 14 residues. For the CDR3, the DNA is TGTGCCAGTAGTATTCCGACATTGAATTCACCCCTCCACTTT. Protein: CASSIPTLNSPLHF.

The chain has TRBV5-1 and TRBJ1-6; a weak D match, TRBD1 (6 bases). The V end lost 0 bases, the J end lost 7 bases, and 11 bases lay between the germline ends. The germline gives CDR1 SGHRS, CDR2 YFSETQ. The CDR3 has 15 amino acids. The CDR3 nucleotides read TGCGCCAGCAGCTTGGAAGGGACATCGAATTCACCCCTCCACTTT. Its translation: CASSLEGTSNSPLHF.